The rows below give T cell receptor beta chains drawn from one sample of a study of blood T cells in healthy people across ages. TCRdb re-derived calls from the 5' RACE reads in MiXCR, one entry per CDR3 protein. The table shows about 1,600,000 distinct CDR3 sequences, with around 39% occurring only once. Sequenced: blood. The source of these receptors is a young woman in good health. CDR3s include the opening cysteine and the closing phenylalanine or tryptophan. A D gene is named only where the DNA matches it firmly. The size of a clone is reported for some rows only, either as once, few or many, or as a class for expanded clones.

>.|.|TRBJ2-3|16|TRBV20-1
CSAILNLAKSTDTQYF
TGCAGTGCTATACTTAATCTAGCGAAGAGCACAGATACGCAGTATTTT
>.|.|TRBJ2-1|16|TRBV5-1
CASSLMSGSAYNEQFF
TGCGCCAGCAGCTTGATGTCGGGTTCTGCCTACAATGAGCAGTTCTTC
>.|.|TRBJ1-2|14|TRBV20-1
CSAGGGSGNYGYTF
TGCAGTGCTGGGGGGGGCAGTGGGAACTATGGCTACACCTTC
>.|.|TRBJ1-1|16|TRBV6-1
CASSEKGVRVNTEAFF
TGTGCCAGCAGTGAAAAGGGGGTGCGCGTGAACACTGAAGCTTTCTTT
>TRBD2|few|TRBJ2-7|16|TRBV5-1
CASSLRTSGGSMEQYF
TGCGCCAGCAGCTTGAGGACTAGCGGGGGCTCTATGGAGCAGTACTTC
>TRBD1|.|TRBJ2-4|17|TRBV5-1
CASSATTGDLAKNIQYF
TGCGCCAGCAGCGCCACCACAGGGGACCTAGCCAAAAACATTCAGTACTTC
>TRBD2|.|TRBJ2-1|15|TRBV12-3/TRBV12-4
CASRAGLATDNEQFF
TGTGCCAGCAGGGCGGGACTAGCGACGGACAATGAGCAGTTCTTC
>.|few|TRBJ2-5|13|TRBV3-1
CASVSDTQETQYF
TGTGCCAGCGTTAGCGACACCCAAGAGACCCAGTACTTC
>TRBD1|.|TRBJ2-1|14|TRBV5-1
CASSPGQGTEEQFF
TGCGCCAGCAGCCCCGGACAGGGAACGGAAGAGCAGTTCTTC
>.|.|TRBJ2-5|14|TRBV12-3/TRBV12-4
CASNKGAPGETQYF
TGTGCCAGCAACAAAGGGGCCCCCGGGGAGACCCAGTACTTC
>.|.|TRBJ2-3|16|TRBV6-5
CASSYRLGETSDTQYF
TGTGCCAGCAGTTACCGCCTCGGGGAGACGTCCGATACGCAGTATTTT
>.|few|TRBJ2-5|14|TRBV27
CASRLRADSKEQYF
TGTGCCAGCAGGTTACGGGCGGACTCAAAAGAGCAGTACTTC
>TRBD2|.|TRBJ2-3|21|TRBV2
CASSVQATATSGGGGTDTQYF
TGTGCCAGCAGTGTCCAGGCCACTGCGACTAGCGGGGGAGGGGGCACAGATACGCAGTATTTT
>.|few|TRBJ2-1|15|TRBV4-1
CASSQDPNYNNEQFF
TGCGCCAGCAGCCAAGATCCCAACTACAACAATGAGCAGTTCTTC
>.|few|TRBJ1-2|12|TRBV12-3/TRBV12-4
CASTGGDYGYTF
TGTGCCAGCACGGGGGGCGACTATGGCTACACCTTC
>.|few|TRBJ2-2|13|TRBV27
CASSFSYTGELFF
TGTGCCAGCAGTTTCAGCTACACCGGGGAGCTGTTTTTT
>.|many|TRBJ1-2|14|TRBV10-3
CAISWEGNRDGYTF
TGTGCCATCAGTTGGGAGGGCAACCGCGATGGCTACACCTTC
>.|.|TRBJ1-1|14|TRBV2
CASSEDRLSTEAFF
TGTGCCAGCAGTGAGGACCGATTAAGCACTGAAGCTTTCTTT
>TRBD1|few|TRBJ2-1|16|TRBV4-1
CASSQASGGDSNEQFF
TGCGCCAGCAGCCAAGCCTCAGGGGGAGATTCAAATGAGCAGTTCTTC
>.|.|TRBJ2-7|14|TRBV27
CASAPEGASYEQYF
TGTGCCAGCGCCCCTGAAGGAGCCTCCTACGAGCAGTACTTC
>TRBD1|few|TRBJ2-3|15|TRBV11-2
CASSSRTGREDTQYF
TGTGCCAGCAGCTCGCGGACAGGGCGAGAGGATACGCAGTATTTT
>.|.|TRBJ1-5|14|TRBV4-1
CASSQRGLNQPQHF
TGCGCCAGCAGCCAGAGGGGCCTCAACCAGCCCCAGCATTTT
>.|once|TRBJ2-1|15|TRBV2
CASRLSSASYNEQFF
TGTGCCAGCAGACTCTCTAGCGCCTCCTACAATGAGCAGTTCTTC
>.|.|TRBJ1-2|13|TRBV20-1
CSARRGDHWGYTF
TGCAGTGCTAGGAGGGGAGACCACTGGGGCTACACCTTC